This section outlines one T cell receptor (beta chain) sequence together with its context. The antigen is unknown. TCRdb's table, derived via immunoSEQ multiplex PCR, lists solely in-frame clones and lacks some. This sample has about 49,000 clones, with about 76% found just once. This specimen belongs to a study of OX40 agonist ivuxolimab in advanced cancers. Study-wide points: Partial responders at 0.1-3.0 mg/kg showed near-lowest clonal expansion.

Individuals having autoimmune disease history or systemic immunosuppression were not enrolled. The V end lost 0 bases, the J end lost 1 base, and 10 bases lay between the germline ends. Germline lookup yields CDR1 MGHRA and CDR2 YSYEKL. The CDR3 is made up of 15 amino acids. This chain links TRBV4-1 with TRBJ2-7, with D unclear. The TCR originated in an adult with an advanced solid tumor such as melanoma, head and neck, liver or kidney cancer. The source was CD4+ or CD8+ T cells sorted from blood, collected in a trial of the OX40 agonist ivuxolimab. The CDR3 loop reads CASSQEGLGSYEQYF. In DNA form, the CDR3 reads TGCGCCAGCAGCCAAGAAGGTTTGGGTTCCTACGAGCAGTACTTC.